This TCR beta chain was found in a study of long-term antiretroviral therapy in people with HIV. The assay, immunoSEQ v3.0, was run at survey level. Generated by immunoSEQ multiplex PCR, the TCRdb table keeps only in-frame clones and is missing some. The sample shows 20,000 to 25,000 clones, around 80% of them seen only once. Trimming took off 2 bases at V and 10 bases at J, with 9 bases between the two ends. Per germline, CDR1 MNHEY and CDR2 SVGAGI. CDR3 length equals 13 residues. None of the participants with HIV were treated outside the United States. The samples comprised roughly 0.9-11 million cryopreserved PBMC ahead of DNA extraction.

This receptor was taken from a woman in her twenties or thirties with HIV. Sequencing was performed on unsorted PBMCs, taken 0.2 years after starting antiretroviral therapy. The chain employs TRBV6-5 and TRBJ1-6, with a tentative D call TRBD1 (5 bases). The CDR3 DNA is TGTGCCAGCAGTTACGGAGGGGACTCACCCCTCCACTTT. It yields the protein CASSYGGDSPLHF.